Following are 9 T cell receptor beta chains from one sample sequenced in a study of T cells in localized non-small cell lung cancer. Some clones are missing from TCRdb's copy, which holds only in-frame ones; the method was immunoSEQ multiplex PCR. Counted here are over a thousand clones, less than 25% occurring once; the ten biggest clones make up 20% to 30%. This specimen was normal lung tissue next to the tumor, taken before any cancer treatment. The receptors stem from a male donor older than 55 with stage I lung adenocarcinoma.

This clone was recorded a few times. The V gene is TRBV28, the J gene TRBJ1-4; 9 nucleotides agree with TRBD1. This CDR3 spans 13 amino acids. Trimming removed 11 bases from V and 6 bases from J; junction bases left unmatched: 7. The germline V gene encodes CDR1 MDHEN and CDR2 SYDVKM. CDR3 region: CAARGTGYEKLFF. CDR3 in DNA: TGTGCCGCAAGGGGGACAGGGTATGAAAAACTGTTTTTT.

V and J are TRBV5-1 and TRBJ1-1; TRBD1 agrees at 8 bases. Germline loops: CDR1 SGHRS, CDR2 YFSETQ. The CDR3 length is 16 residues. V shed 4 bases and J 5 bases; nucleotides not matched to a gene: 13. The DNA of the CDR3 is TGCGCCAGCAGCCCCCGACAGGGGTTGGTGAGGACTGAAGCTTTCTTT. It is translated as CASSPRQGLVRTEAFF.

In this sample, this clone is medium-sized. The junction departs from the called germline gene at one end, perhaps through a read error. V usage is TRBV11-3 and J usage is TRBJ1-1; 7 bases are shared with TRBD1. This CDR3 comprises 14 residues. The germline gives CDR1 SGHNT, CDR2 YENEEA. Here the CDR3 DNA reads TGTGCCAGCACCTTACCTTCAGGGGGCACTGAAGCTTTCTTT. It encodes CASTLPSGGTEAFF.

This clone came up a few times. The gene calls are TRBV7-4 and TRBJ2-7, with 7 bases fitting TRBD1. Germline assignment: CDR1 SGHVT and CDR2 SQSDAQ. With V trimmed by 1 base and J by 5 bases, 2 bases remained unmatched. The CDR3 spans 13 residues. CDR3 amino acids: CASSLGQGNEQYF. DNA for the CDR3: TGTGCCAGCAGCTTAGGACAGGGAAACGAGCAGTACTTC.

The V gene is TRBV19, the J gene TRBJ1-2; D unresolved. Looked up from germline, CDR1 is LNHDA and CDR2 is SQIVND (reference sequence). The CDR3 is made up of 13 amino acids. Trimming removed 7 bases at V and 0 bases at J, with 9 bases between. For the CDR3, the DNA is TGTGCCAGTACCGCCACAGCTAACTATGGCTACACCTTC. The encoded protein is CASTATANYGYTF.

Only a few counts were recorded for this clone. This chain links TRBV11-3 with TRBJ2-2; TRBD1 matches at 11 bases. The CDR3 length is 15 residues. Germline V gene lookup returns CDR1 SGHNT and CDR2 YENEEA. V shed 5 bases, J shed 7 bases, and the junction held 6 bases outside the gene matches. CDR3 DNA sequence: TGTGCCAGCAGCAGGAGGACAGGGGGCGACGGGGAGCTGTTTTTT. Its protein is CASSRRTGGDGELFF.

This sequence joins TRBV19 and TRBJ2-2; 11 bases align to TRBD2. Germline V gives CDR1 LNHDA, CDR2 SQIVND (reference sequence). V was clipped by 1 base and J by 1 base; unmatched bases: 5. The CDR3 totals 18 residues. In DNA, the CDR3 is TGTGCCAGTAGTATAGGGCTAGCGGGAGGATTGAACACCGGGGAGCTGTTTTTT. Translating it yields CASSIGLAGGLNTGELFF.

Points on this clone: This sample includes further DNA sequences coding for the same CDR3. The chain uses TRBV18 and TRBJ1-5; TRBD1 agrees at 8 bases. The V segment lost 2 bases and the J segment 2 bases; nucleotides outside the gene matches: 2. This CDR3 region has 15 residues. Germline loops: CDR1 KGHSH, CDR2 LQKENI. The CDR3: CASSPDRGGNQPQHF. For the CDR3, the DNA is TGTGCCAGCTCACCAGACAGGGGCGGCAATCAGCCCCAGCATTTT.

By share, this clone ranks as large. This chain uses TRBV11-3 with TRBJ2-1; D is possibly TRBD1 or TRBD2 (6 bases each). V lost 4 bases, J lost 0 bases, and 19 bases lay in between. Germline values: CDR1 SGHNT, CDR2 YENEEA. The CDR3 extends over 18 amino acids. The CDR3 DNA reads as TGTGCCAGCAGCTCACCATCGGGGGCCCGGAGCTCCTACAATGAGCAGTTCTTC. This gives the protein CASSSPSGARSSYNEQFF.